This T cell receptor (beta chain) was sequenced during a study of T cell repertoires in cytomegalovirus infection. Study summary: Based on public TCR beta signatures, there were indications of CMV infection and of a matching HLA type. The study's findings and limits: CMV-specific TCR beta clonotypes restricted by HLA-C dominated the ex vivo response. Carriers of CMV and the relevant HLA type were discriminated by public TCR beta frequency.

This clonotype was detected many times. What it binds is not known. TCRdb re-called the reads through MiXCR, storing one row per CDR3 protein. Of hundreds of thousands of distinct CDR3 sequences listed, approximately 10% are singletons. The CDR3 loop spans 18 amino acids. With 2 bases removed from V and 6 bases from J, the gap between germline ends came to 20 bases. Sequenced: PBMCs. This sequence joins TRBV12-3 or TRBV12-4 and TRBJ2-6, with a weak D call TRBD1 (6 bases). The clonotype was recovered from a human donor in good health (CMV status not recorded). Some clones in this sample may be carry-over from other donors' samples. CDR3 loop: CASSLYGTSPNPANVLTF. In nucleotides, the CDR3 is TGTGCCAGCAGTTTATACGGGACAAGTCCTAACCCGGCCAACGTCCTGACTTTC.